The 28 T cell receptor beta chains reported below all come from one sample, sequenced in a study of T cells in narcolepsy. Libraries were prepared by immunoSEQ multiplex PCR; TCRdb keeps only in-frame clonotypes and omits some of them. Of roughly 25,000 clones listed, 85% to 90% are singletons. The sequencing input was CD45RA- memory CD4+ T cells from PBMCs. These receptor sequences come from a human donor with narcolepsy.

This sequence joins TRBV7-9 and TRBJ1-1; no firm D call. Germline assignment: CDR1 SEHNR and CDR2 FQNEAQ (reference sequence). Trimming pared 10 bases from V and 11 bases from J, leaving 26 bases between. This CDR3 region has 14 residues. The CDR3 sequence is CATPRPSEVAGAFF. In DNA, the CDR3 is TGTGCCACGCCCCGACCGTCTGAGGTAGCGGGTGCTTTCTTT.

The V call is TRBV15, the J call TRBJ1-5, with 8 bases that match TRBD1. V shed 5 bases, J shed 2 bases, and the junction held 8 bases outside the gene matches. There are 16 residues in the CDR3. The germline V gene encodes CDR1 LNHNV and CDR2 YYDKDF (reference sequence). The CDR3 DNA follows: TGTGCCACCAGCCCGGGACAGGACTTACGCAATCAGCCCCAGCATTTT. This gives the protein CATSPGQDLRNQPQHF.

The chain combines TRBV10-1 with TRBJ2-2; 12 bases match TRBD1. This CDR3 spans 15 amino acids. Per the germline V gene, CDR1 is WNHNN and CDR2 is SYGVQD (reference sequence). The V segment lost 9 bases and the J segment 6 bases; nucleotides outside the gene matches: 8. The CDR3 loop is CARTPGQGASGELFF. CDR3 coding DNA: TGCGCCAGGACACCGGGACAGGGGGCATCCGGGGAGCTGTTTTTT.

The CDR3 spells CAGSILGTMQFF. DNA of the CDR3: TGTGCCGGATCCATTTTGGGGACTATGCAGTTCTTC. V gene TRBV6-1 combines with J gene TRBJ2-1, with 7 nucleotides matching TRBD2. This CDR3 spans 12 amino acids. The V segment lost 11 bases and the J segment 12 bases; nucleotides outside the gene matches: 13. Germline V CDR1 and CDR2: MNHNS, SASEGT.

The chain is built from TRBV5-6 and TRBJ1-1, with D perhaps TRBD1 (6 bases). Looked up from germline, CDR1 is SGHDT and CDR2 is YYEEEE. CDR3 size: 13 residues. V was shortened by 4 bases and J by 3 bases, with 10 bases between the two germline ends. CDR3 DNA: TGTGCCAGCAGCCCCGGACAGTACACTGAAGCTTTCTTT. Translating gives CASSPGQYTEAFF.

The chain couples TRBV7-2 to TRBJ2-7; a possible D gene is TRBD2 (6 bases). V was pared by 1 base and J by 3 bases, with 10 bases between. Germline CDR1 SGHTA, CDR2 FQGNSA. This CDR3 has 14 residues. CDR3 loop: CASSLVGSGYEQYF. The CDR3 DNA sequence: TGTGCCAGCAGCTTAGTGGGTAGCGGCTACGAGCAGTACTTC.

V is TRBV7-2 and J is TRBJ1-2, with a weak D call TRBD1 (5 bases). The CDR3 extends over 13 amino acids. The germline CDR1 and CDR2 sequences are SGHTA and FQGNSA. The V gene lost 6 bases and the J gene lost 0 bases, with 8 bases spanning the gap. This CDR3 is CASSDSANYGYTF. The DNA for the CDR3 is TGTGCCAGCAGTGACAGTGCTAACTATGGCTACACCTTC.

The rearrangement uses TRBV7-3 and TRBJ2-3; tentative D call: TRBD1 (5 bases). There are 14 residues in the CDR3. CDR1 SGHTA and CDR2 FQGTGA come from the germline V gene. Trimming stripped 5 bases from V and 6 bases from J, with 15 bases between. CDR3 sequence (DNA): TGTGCCAGCAGCCCCGGACATTCCGTGGATACGCAGTATTTT. Amino acids: CASSPGHSVDTQYF.

The V and J genes are TRBV7-6 and TRBJ2-5, with TRBD1 identical over 9 bases. J was trimmed by 2 bases and V by 3 bases; bases with no gene match: 1. Germline V gene sequence: CDR1 SGHVS, CDR2 FNYEAQ. The CDR3 totals 14 residues. CDR3 DNA sequence: TGTGCCAGCAGCTTGACAGGGGGTCAAGAGACCCAGTACTTC. Protein: CASSLTGGQETQYF.

CDR3 protein: CASSRLAHNEQFF. CDR3 DNA sequence: TGCGCCAGCAGTCGACTAGCACACAATGAGCAGTTCTTC. The chain links TRBV23-1 to TRBJ2-1; 7 bases fit TRBD2. TRBV23-1 is given ORF status, its function remaining uncertain. This CDR3 comprises 13 residues. J lost 5 bases, V lost 4 bases, and 2 bases had no gene match.

This sequence joins TRBV11-3 and TRBJ2-7, with 9 bases lining up with TRBD1. V shed 3 bases, J shed 6 bases, and the junction held 12 bases outside the gene matches. This CDR3 is 16 amino acids long. Looked up from germline, CDR1 is SGHNT and CDR2 is YENEEA. This CDR3 reads CASSFTLPGQGGEQYF. The CDR3 nucleotides are TGTGCCAGCAGCTTTACCCTTCCGGGACAGGGCGGCGAGCAGTACTTC.

The chain is built from TRBV30 and TRBJ2-1; TRBD2 aligns across 13 bases. The CDR3 sequence is 14 residues long. The V segment lost 2 bases and the J segment 6 bases; nucleotides outside the gene matches: 1. Germline CDR1 is GTSNPN and CDR2 is SVGIG (reference sequence). The CDR3 here is CAWSRTSGGNEQFF. The CDR3 DNA is TGTGCCTGGAGTCGGACTAGCGGGGGCAATGAGCAGTTCTTC.

The table lists this clone with a count of one. V and J are TRBV5-1 and TRBJ2-5, with D perhaps TRBD1 (6 bases). V dropped 3 bases and J dropped 5 bases, with 17 bases sitting between them. The V gene's germline CDR1 is SGHRS and CDR2 YFSETQ. This CDR3 has 15 residues. CDR3 sequence: CASSSTAQGEETQYF. In DNA, the CDR3 is TGCGCCAGCAGCTCCACGGCACAGGGCGAGGAGACCCAGTACTTC.

V and J are TRBV10-3 and TRBJ1-1, with D possibly TRBD1 on 5 matching bases. The CDR3 runs to 13 residues. Between the trimmed V and J ends, which lost 3 bases and 6 bases, there was a span of 11 bases. In germline, CDR1 is ENHRY, CDR2 SYGVKD. In nucleotides, the CDR3 is TGTGCCATCAGTGACAGGGAAGGCTCTGAAGCTTTCTTT. The encoded protein is CAISDREGSEAFF.

The gene calls are TRBV2 and TRBJ1-4; 8 positions agree with TRBD1. The CDR3 is 15 amino acids. V lost 7 bases and J lost 3; bases outside the gene matches: 7. The V gene's germline CDR1 is SNHLY and CDR2 FYNNEI. CDR3 amino acids: CASNALTGANEKLFF. The CDR3 bases are TGTGCCAGCAACGCCCTGACAGGGGCTAATGAAAAACTGTTTTTT.

This clone turned up a few times. V gene TRBV10-3 combines with J gene TRBJ1-1; 10 bases agree with TRBD1. CDR1 is ENHRY and CDR2 is SYGVKD in the germline V gene. This CDR3 contains 15 residues. The trim removed 6 bases at V and 3 bases at J, leaving 7 bases unmatched. CDR3 in DNA: TGTGCCATCAGGGACAGGGGGGACGGTGACACTGAAGCTTTCTTT. The encoded protein is CAIRDRGDGDTEAFF.

The chain couples TRBV6-5 to TRBJ2-2; maybe TRBD2 (6 bases). The ends were cut back, 6 bases at V and 6 bases at J, with 17 bases in the middle. CDR1 is MNHEY, CDR2 SVGAGI, per germline. The CDR3 runs to 15 residues. CDR3 DNA sequence: TGTGCCAGCAGCCTCGAGGGGAGGAGATCCGGGGAGCTGTTTTTT. As protein: CASSLEGRRSGELFF.

The V gene is TRBV15, the J gene TRBJ2-1; the match to TRBD2 covers 8 bases. Germline CDR1 LNHNV, CDR2 YYDKDF (reference sequence). V shed 0 bases and J 0 bases; nucleotides not matched to a gene: 13. The CDR3 has 20 amino acids. The CDR3 nucleotides are TGTGCCACCAGCAGAGATAGCTGGGCTAGCGGGCAGAGCTCCTACAATGAGCAGTTCTTC. This codes for CATSRDSWASGQSSYNEQFF.

The chain has TRBV27 and TRBJ2-2, with D possibly being TRBD1 (5 bases). This CDR3 has 16 residues. The V end was cut by 1 base, the J end by 3 bases, with 12 bases between. Germline V gene sequence: CDR1 MNHEY, CDR2 SMNVEV (reference sequence). CDR3 sequence (DNA): TGTGCCAGCAGTTTATTGGGGCTCGGGCACACCGGGGAGCTGTTTTTT. It translates to CASSLLGLGHTGELFF.

The chain couples TRBV10-3 to TRBJ1-1, with D maybe TRBD1 (5 bases). Trimming removed 10 bases from V and 2 bases from J, with 20 bases in between. The CDR3 is made up of 15 amino acids. Germline V gives CDR1 ENHRY, CDR2 SYGVKD. The CDR3 DNA sequence: TGTGCCACTACCGTCGGGGGATCGGGAAACACTGAAGCTTTCTTT. Translating it yields CATTVGGSGNTEAFF.

V usage is TRBV6-1 and J usage is TRBJ2-7; perhaps TRBD1 as D (6 bases). The CDR3 contains 14 residues. CDR1 is MNHNS and CDR2 is SASEGT in the germline V gene. Deletions cut 7 bases from V and 2 bases from J, with 15 bases between. CDR3 sequence (DNA): TGTGCCAGCACCCAGGGGTTTGACGCCTACGAGCAGTACTTC. This codes for CASTQGFDAYEQYF.

The genes are TRBV18 and TRBJ2-4; the match to TRBD1 covers 7 bases. The CDR3 has 15 amino acids. The germline V gene encodes CDR1 KGHSH and CDR2 LQKENI. Trimming at V came to 6 bases and at J to 4 bases, leaving 9 bases not matched to a gene. In DNA form, the CDR3 reads TGTGCCAGCTCGCCCGAGGGGGCAAGAAAAAACATTCAGTACTTC. Protein sequence: CASSPEGARKNIQYF.

V usage is TRBV6-4 and J usage is TRBJ2-5; 7 bases are a match to TRBD2. Gene TRBJ2-7 matches the end of the DNA better, so the J call may be wrong. CDR3 length: 17 amino acids. Per germline, CDR1 MRHNA and CDR2 SNTAGT. CDR3 loop: CASSDGPWRTRFIEQYF. The DNA for the CDR3 is TGTGCCAGCAGTGACGGACCTTGGAGGACTAGGTTTATCGAGCAGTACTTC.

This clone was seen a single time. V is TRBV29-1 and J is TRBJ2-1, with 9 bases that match TRBD1. The CDR3 has 14 amino acids. V dropped 4 bases and J dropped 6; count of bases not matched to a gene: 7. CDR1 is SQVTM, CDR2 ANQGSEA, per germline. The CDR3 DNA follows: TGCAGCGTTGCATGGGCGGACAGGGGCAATGAGCAGTTCTTC. Protein product: CSVAWADRGNEQFF.

The sample holds a few counts of this clone. The rearrangement joins TRBV6-6 to TRBJ1-3; D gene uncertain. This CDR3 region has 16 residues. Trimming removed 2 bases from V and 0 bases from J, with 11 bases in between. Per germline, CDR1 MNHNY and CDR2 SVGAGI (reference sequence). The CDR3 loop is CASSYTPPGSGNTIYF. The CDR3 coding sequence is TGTGCCAGCAGTTACACCCCGCCCGGCTCTGGAAACACCATATATTTT.

V is TRBV5-1 and J is TRBJ2-1; weak D call: TRBD2 (6 bases). Between the trimmed V and J ends, which lost 4 bases and 6 bases, there was a span of 20 bases. The length of the CDR3 is 16 residues. In germline, CDR1 is SGHRS, CDR2 YFSETQ. CDR3 nucleotides: TGCGCCAGCAGCGCGTCCGGGACTCCCAACTTCAATGAGCAGTTCTTC. Its translation is CASSASGTPNFNEQFF.

The chain couples TRBV7-2 to TRBJ2-7; TRBD1 matches 10 bases. Germline assignment: CDR1 SGHTA and CDR2 FQGNSA. The CDR3 runs 18 residues. V was pared by 4 bases and J by 2 bases, with 14 bases of the junction left unmatched. The CDR3 DNA follows: TGTGCCAGCAGCTCCCCCAGGGGGGGGACAGGGGATGCCTACGAGCAGTACTTC. Residues: CASSSPRGGTGDAYEQYF.

There are a few counts of this clone. The gene calls are TRBV7-9 and TRBJ1-3, with D perhaps matching TRBD1 (5 bases). This CDR3 comprises 16 residues. CDR1 and CDR2 (germline): SEHNR, FQNEAQ (reference sequence). V was shortened by 5 bases and J by 0 bases, with 14 bases between the two germline ends. In DNA form, the CDR3 reads TGTGCCAGCAGCCCCTCGAGGACAACCTCTGGAAACACCATATATTTT. Amino acid sequence: CASSPSRTTSGNTIYF.